These 14 T cell receptor beta chains share one sample of origin, sequenced in a study of cytomegalovirus exposure and HLA in healthy donors. 13 Jbeta primers and 60 Vbeta primers were used for the PCR. The assay was immunoSEQ multiplex PCR, and TCRdb's table has in-frame clones only and misses some. The sample yields some 250,000 clones, 82% seen once. Sequenced material: PBMCs. The source of these receptors is a woman aged 40 to 50 in good health and CMV-seropositive.

The rearrangement links TRBV10-3 to TRBJ1-1; perhaps TRBD1 as D (5 bases). The CDR3 has 13 residues. The germline V and J ends were trimmed by 2 bases and 8 bases, with 12 bases remaining between them. Germline V CDR1 and CDR2: ENHRY, SYGVKD. CDR3 amino acids: CAISELPNREAFF. The CDR3, as DNA: TGTGCCATCAGTGAGCTACCTAACAGGGAAGCTTTCTTT.

This clone appeared once. The rearrangement links TRBV27 to TRBJ1-3; unclear D gene. The CDR3 spans 13 residues. Trimming removed 5 bases at V and 4 bases at J, with 9 bases between. Germline-derived CDR1 and CDR2 are MNHEY and SMNVEV (reference sequence). Written as DNA, the CDR3 is TGTGCCAGCAGTGGTACACGCGGAAACACCATATATTTT. As protein: CASSGTRGNTIYF.

V and J are TRBV5-1 and TRBJ2-1, with 7 bases matching TRBD1. The ends lost 6 bases at V and 5 bases at J; junction bases unmatched: 11. The CDR3 is 15 residues long. Per germline, CDR1 SGHRS and CDR2 YFSETQ. The CDR3 loop reads CASTPRDRINNEQFF. For the CDR3, the DNA is TGCGCCAGCACCCCTCGGGACAGAATAAACAATGAGCAGTTCTTC.

The chain employs TRBV29-1 and TRBJ2-7, with 7 bases matching TRBD2. Germline lookup yields CDR1 SQVTM and CDR2 ANQGSEA. With 3 bases clipped from V and 6 bases from J, the junction kept 5 bases outside the gene matches. This CDR3 contains 12 residues. Here the CDR3 DNA reads TGCAGCGTTGACCGCGGGGGTGCCGAGCAGTACTTC. Translating gives CSVDRGGAEQYF.

The genes are TRBV19 and TRBJ2-1, with TRBD1 as a possible D gene (6 bases). V lost 4 bases and J lost 0, with 13 bases in between. CDR1 and CDR2 (germline): LNHDA, SQIVND (reference sequence). The CDR3 runs to 16 residues. Here the CDR3 DNA reads TGTGCCAGTAGTAGCCGACAGGCCCTCTCCTACAATGAGCAGTTCTTC. Protein sequence: CASSSRQALSYNEQFF.

The chain uses TRBV27 and TRBJ1-5; 8 bases match TRBD1. This CDR3 is 14 amino acids long. Trimming removed 5 bases from V and 5 bases from J; junction bases left unmatched: 5. CDR1 and CDR2 from the germline V gene are MNHEY and SMNVEV (reference sequence). CDR3 residues: CASSVYRGDQPQHF. The CDR3 DNA reads as TGTGCCAGCAGTGTATACAGGGGGGATCAGCCCCAGCATTTT.

V is TRBV5-1 and J is TRBJ2-1; possible D gene TRBD2, 6 bases. From germline, CDR1 is SGHRS and CDR2 YFSETQ. The CDR3 spans 17 residues. Trimming removed 0 bases at V and 6 bases at J, with 19 bases between. Here the CDR3 reads CASSLVSVRASVNEQFF. Written as DNA, the CDR3 is TGCGCCAGCAGCTTGGTTTCTGTGCGGGCTAGCGTCAATGAGCAGTTCTTC.

V usage is TRBV6-6 and J usage is TRBJ2-3; D possibly corresponds to TRBD2 (6 bases). Germline V gene lookup returns CDR1 MNHNY and CDR2 SVGAGI (reference sequence). Trimming stripped 4 bases from V and 2 bases from J, with 10 bases between. This CDR3 region has 14 residues. This chain's CDR3 is CASSWGGNTDTQYF. The CDR3 bases are TGTGCCAGCAGTTGGGGAGGAAACACAGATACGCAGTATTTT.

The chain recombines TRBV19 with TRBJ2-1; 9 bases are a match to TRBD2. This CDR3 has 15 amino acids. CDR1 and CDR2 from the germline V gene are LNHDA and SQIVND (reference sequence). V gave up 7 bases and J gave up 3 bases; unmatched junction bases: 7. The CDR3 protein is CASTPAAGGYNEQFF. CDR3 nucleotides: TGTGCCAGTACCCCGGCAGCGGGAGGCTACAATGAGCAGTTCTTC.

The chain employs TRBV5-1 and TRBJ2-3; TRBD2 matches at 7 bases. With 0 bases clipped from V and 1 base from J, the junction kept 8 bases outside the gene matches. CDR1 is SGHRS and CDR2 is YFSETQ in the germline V gene. The CDR3 is made up of 17 amino acids. The CDR3 is CASSLGGGQVGTDTQYF. As DNA, the CDR3 is TGCGCCAGCAGCTTGGGGGGGGGTCAAGTTGGCACAGATACGCAGTATTTT.

V usage is TRBV7-3 and J usage is TRBJ2-1; TRBD1 aligns across 10 bases. The CDR3 has 15 amino acids. CDR1 and CDR2 (germline): SGHTA, FQGTGA. The junction had 6 bases not matched to a gene; V was cut back by 5 bases and J by 5 bases. The CDR3 loop is CASSVTGTGDNEQFF. The CDR3 DNA is TGTGCCAGCAGCGTGACCGGGACAGGGGACAATGAGCAGTTCTTC.

The V and J genes are TRBV4-2 and TRBJ2-3, with 9 bases identical to TRBD2. Unmatched junction bases numbered 5, after V lost 4 bases and J lost 0 bases. This CDR3 comprises 16 residues. Germline V CDR1 and CDR2: LGHNA, YNFKEQ. CDR3 amino acids: CASSPRLADSTDTQYF. The DNA for the CDR3 is TGTGCCAGCAGCCCCCGACTAGCGGATAGCACAGATACGCAGTATTTT.

This clone was recorded once. The chain employs TRBV20-1 and TRBJ2-7; D gene uncertain. This CDR3 contains 11 residues. Trimming took off 3 bases at V and 0 bases at J, with 3 bases between the two ends. CDR1 is DFQATT, CDR2 SNEGSKA, per germline (reference sequence). This CDR3 is CSASGSYEQYF. The CDR3 DNA sequence: TGCAGTGCTAGCGGCTCCTACGAGCAGTACTTC.

A note on this clone: The junction departs from the called germline gene at one end, perhaps through a read error. V and J are TRBV7-9 and TRBJ1-2; D might be TRBD1 (5 bases). The CDR3 covers 13 residues. Germline CDR1 SEHNR, CDR2 FQNEAQ (reference sequence). CDR3 sequence reads: CSSSLEQVHGYTF. As DNA, the CDR3 is TGTTCCAGCAGCTTAGAACAGGTGCATGGCTACACCTTC.